The 19 T cell receptor beta chains below come from one sample, sequenced in a study of Tregs in tolerant kidney transplant recipients. Clones were sequenced by immunoSEQ multiplex PCR, and TCRdb holds only the in-frame ones, with some missing. The listing records tens of thousands of clones. The source was CD4+ T cells from blood, collected before the transplant. The receptor set was obtained from a human donor who received a combined kidney and bone marrow transplant.

About this clone itself: With the read ending 3 residues before the CDR3 end, the germline J gene is used to fill in that end. V usage is TRBV30 and J usage is TRBJ2-2; 7 bases are shared with TRBD1. The CDR3 totals 11 residues. The trim removed 5 bases at V and 10 bases at J, leaving 4 bases unmatched. CDR1 and CDR2 from the germline V gene are GTSNPN and SVGIG (reference sequence). CDR3 in amino acids: CAWVDREELFF. The covered CDR3 bases are TGTGCCTGGGTAGACAGGGAGGAG.

About this clone itself: Read data end 3 residues before the CDR3 end; the end is taken from the germline J gene. The chain is built from TRBV19 and TRBJ2-2, with 10 bases identical to TRBD2. CDR3 length: 16 residues. Germline-derived CDR1 and CDR2 are LNHDA and SQIVND (reference sequence). Trimming removed 10 bases from V and 2 bases from J; junction bases left unmatched: 10. The CDR3 DNA, read in part, is TGTGCCACCGATTCGAGCGGGGGGGCCAACACCGGGGAG. Amino acids: CATDSSGGANTGE. The full CDR3 protein reads CATDSSGGANTGELFF.

Comment on this clone: The read terminates 3 residues before the CDR3 end, so the remaining end is supplied by the germline J gene. This chain links TRBV18 with TRBJ1-1, with TRBD1 as a possible D gene (5 bases). CDR1 KGHSH and CDR2 LQKENI come from the germline V gene. Between the trimmed V and J ends, which lost 0 bases and 5 bases, there was a span of 16 bases. The CDR3 spans 16 residues. The sequenced CDR3 bases are TGTGCCAGCTCACCACCTACGGGGCGGGGGGTGACTGAA. Encoded protein: CASSPPTGRGVTE. The whole CDR3 sequence reads CASSPPTGRGVTEAFF. Looking up the rest from reference TRBV18 and TRBJ1-1 gives the full variable domain: NAGVMQNPRHLVRRRGQEARLRCSPMKGHSHVYWYRQLPEEGLKFMVYLQKENIIDESGMPKERFSAEFPKEGPSILRIQQVVRGDSAAYFCASSPPTGRGVTEAFFGQGTRLTVV.

Remarks on this clone: The sequence runs out 3 residues before the end of the CDR3; the remainder is reconstructed from the germline J gene. The rearrangement links TRBV19 to TRBJ1-1; the D is unclear. The CDR3 covers 16 residues. The V end lost 2 bases, the J end lost 3 bases, and 16 bases lay between the germline ends. Germline CDR1 and CDR2: LNHDA and SQIVND (reference sequence). The CDR3 bases that were read are TGTGCCAGTAGTATATTGGTGAGGGCGGGCGACACTGAA. Translation gives CASSILVRAGDTE. The whole CDR3 sequence is CASSILVRAGDTEAFF.

For this clone: The CDR3 goes on 3 residues after the read ends, and that part is filled in from the germline J gene. The chain recombines TRBV10-3 with TRBJ1-4; D might be TRBD1 (6 bases). V dropped 3 bases and J dropped 6 bases, with 11 bases sitting between them. CDR3 length: 14 amino acids. Germline-derived CDR1 and CDR2 are ENHRY and SYGVKD. The CDR3 DNA, read in part, is TGTGCCATCAGTGAAAGGGACAACGATGAAAAA. As protein: CAISERDNDEK. The complete CDR3 sequence is CAISERDNDEKLFF.

As for this clone: The CDR3 extends 3 residues past the end of the read, so its final part is completed from the germline J gene. This rearrangement joins TRBV19 to TRBJ2-7, with a weak D call TRBD2 (6 bases). Trimming removed 0 bases at V and 0 bases at J, with 18 bases between. Germline CDR1 is LNHDA and CDR2 is SQIVND (reference sequence). The CDR3 sequence is 18 residues long. CDR3 DNA (partial): TGTGCCAGTAGTATAGATCCGGGGCGCGGGGCTAGCTCCTACGAG. Translating gives CASSIDPGRGASSYE. The complete CDR3 sequence is CASSIDPGRGASSYEQYF.

Comments on this clone: With the read ending 3 residues before the CDR3 end, the germline J gene is used to fill in that end. J is TRBJ2-5 and V is TRBV11-2; 9 nucleotides align to TRBD2. Germline CDR1 and CDR2: SGHAT and FQNNGV. V shed 2 bases and J 5 bases; nucleotides not matched to a gene: 6. This CDR3 contains 15 residues. CDR3 DNA, as far as it was read: TGTGCCAGCAGCTTACTCCTAGCGGGGAGGGAGACC. Protein product: CASSLLLAGRET. The CDR3 reads in full as CASSLLLAGRETQYF.

In the case of this clone: The DNA ends 3 residues before the CDR3 does, and the rest of the CDR3 is filled in from the germline J gene. The rearrangement uses TRBV7-9 and TRBJ1-4; D remains unclear. The V gene's germline CDR1 is SEHNR and CDR2 FQNEAQ (reference sequence). This CDR3 spans 13 amino acids. Trimming left V 1 base short and J 7 bases short, with 7 bases between. The CDR3 reads CASSLGAFEKLFF. Partial CDR3 DNA: TGTGCCAGCAGCTTAGGAGCCTTTGAAAAA.

As for this clone: The read ends 3 residues shy of where the CDR3 ends; the end is completed using the germline J gene. The chain joins TRBV20-1 to TRBJ2-6; TRBD1 or TRBD2 may be the D gene (5 bases each). The CDR3 runs to 14 residues. Germline V lookup: CDR1 DFQATT, CDR2 SNEGSKA (reference sequence). The germline V and J ends were trimmed by 1 base and 2 bases, with 6 bases remaining between them. The CDR3: CSARGGAGANVLTF. The covered CDR3 bases are TGCAGTGCTAGAGGAGGGGCTGGGGCCAACGTC.

Note on this clone: The read gets to within 3 residues of the CDR3 end, and the germline J gene fills in the rest. The J gene is TRBJ1-2, the V gene TRBV6-1; 9 bases align to TRBD1. V was pared by 1 base and J by 4 bases, with 10 bases of the junction left unmatched. The CDR3 spans 17 residues. CDR1 is MNHNS, CDR2 SASEGT, per germline. The CDR3 sequence: CASSEDRDRVFGYGYTF. Incomplete CDR3 DNA: TGTGCCAGCAGTGAAGACCGGGACAGGGTTTTTGGCTATGGC.

As concerns this clone: The missing CDR3 end, 3 residues past where the read stops, is filled in from the germline J gene. The J gene is TRBJ1-1, the V gene TRBV7-2; D call uncertain. CDR1 and CDR2 (germline): SGHTA, FQGNSA. The length of the CDR3 is 12 residues. The CDR3: CASSLGALGAFF. The DNA read from the CDR3 is TGTGCCAGCAGCTTAGGGGCCCTGGGA. The whole variable domain, filled in from reference TRBV7-2 and TRBJ1-1, reads GAGVSQSPSNKVTEKGKDVELRCDPISGHTALYWYRQSLGQGLEFLIYFQGNSAPDKSGLPSDRFSAERTGGSVSTLTIQRTQQEDSAVYLCASSLGALGAFFGQGTRLTVV.

About this clone: The read terminates 3 residues ahead of where the CDR3 ends, so the germline J gene completes it. The rearrangement links TRBV19 to TRBJ2-7; weak D call: TRBD2 (7 bases). CDR1 and CDR2 from the germline V gene are LNHDA and SQIVND (reference sequence). This CDR3 contains 16 residues. Trimming stripped 6 bases from V and 2 bases from J, with 20 bases between. The CDR3 loop is CASRPGVGTNAYEQYF. Incomplete CDR3 DNA: TGTGCCAGTAGGCCAGGGGTTGGGACTAATGCCTACGAG.

Details on this clone: The CDR3 extends 3 residues past the end of the read, so its final part is completed from the germline J gene. The genes are TRBV20-1 and TRBJ2-4, with D possibly being TRBD1 (6 bases). Germline CDR1 and CDR2: DFQATT and SNEGSKA (reference sequence). This CDR3 is built from 14 residues. V was cut by 0 bases and J by 9 bases, with 15 bases left in between. CDR3 DNA, as far as it was read: TGCAGTGCTAGAGATTGGCGAGGGGGTAGCATT. It encodes CSARDWRGGSI. The entire CDR3 sequence reads CSARDWRGGSIQYF.

For this clone: The missing CDR3 end, 3 residues past where the read stops, is filled in from the germline J gene. J is TRBJ2-7 and V is TRBV2; 9 bases agree with TRBD1. J was trimmed by 3 bases and V by 1 base; bases with no gene match: 4. From germline, CDR1 is SNHLY and CDR2 FYNNEI. The CDR3 is made up of 15 amino acids. The CDR3 loop reads CASSEERTGVYEQYF. CDR3 DNA (partial): TGTGCCAGCAGTGAAGAGAGGACAGGGGTCTACGAG.

In the case of this clone: Read data end 3 residues before the CDR3 end; the end is taken from the germline J gene. The V call is TRBV7-6, the J call TRBJ1-6; 10 nucleotides match TRBD1. The length of the CDR3 is 18 residues. V shed 0 bases and J 0 bases; nucleotides not matched to a gene: 2. The germline gives CDR1 SGHVS, CDR2 FNYEAQ. The CDR3 reads CASSLAGQGSSYNSPLHF. The DNA read from the CDR3 is TGTGCCAGCAGCTTAGCGGGACAGGGGAGCTCCTATAATTCACCC.

As concerns this clone: The read falls 3 residues short of the CDR3 end, and the missing part is taken from the germline J gene. The chain joins TRBV6-2 or TRBV6-3 to TRBJ2-7; tentatively, D is TRBD2 (5 bases). The CDR3 runs 15 residues. Germline loops: CDR1 MNHEY, CDR2 SVGEGT. V was cut by 2 bases and J by 0 bases, with 11 bases left in between. The sequenced CDR3 bases are TGTGCCAGCAGTTACCTCGCTAGCAACTCCTACGAG. Amino acids: CASSYLASNSYE. The whole CDR3 sequence is CASSYLASNSYEQYF.

Worth noting for this clone: Read coverage stops 3 residues before the CDR3 terminus; the germline J gene supplies the remainder. V is TRBV5-1 and J is TRBJ2-1, with D hard to call. V was trimmed by 3 bases and J by 7 bases, leaving 8 bases between them. CDR3 length: 12 amino acids. Germline-derived CDR1 and CDR2 are SGHRS and YFSETQ. The CDR3: CASSYLGNEQFF. The sequenced CDR3 bases are TGCGCCAGCAGCTACCTCGGGAATGAG.

Regarding this clone: The CDR3 goes on 3 residues after the read ends, and that part is filled in from the germline J gene. V and J are TRBV19 and TRBJ1-5, with TRBD1 matching over 10 bases. Trimming took 1 base from V and 0 from J; bases not matched to a gene: 9. The CDR3 runs to 19 residues. The germline V gene encodes CDR1 LNHDA and CDR2 SQIVND (reference sequence). This CDR3 reads CASSIVRQGALYSNQPQHF. The DNA read from the CDR3 is TGTGCCAGTAGTATAGTAAGACAGGGGGCCCTCTATAGCAATCAGCCC. Full variable domain (missing parts from reference TRBV19 and TRBJ1-5): DGGITQSPKYLFRKEGQNVTLSCEQNLNHDAMYWYRQDPGQGLRLIYYSQIVNDFQKGDIAEGYSVSREKKESFPLTVTSAQKNPTAFYLCASSIVRQGALYSNQPQHFGDGTRLSIL.

A note on this clone: The read ends 3 residues before the CDR3 terminus; that terminus is restored from the germline J gene. The V gene is TRBV6-2 or TRBV6-3, the J gene TRBJ1-2; no definite D call. This CDR3 has 13 residues. Germline-derived CDR1 and CDR2 are MNHEY and SVGEGT. Trimming left V 2 bases short and J 6 bases short, with 10 bases between. CDR3 in amino acids: CASSYKGRDGYTF. The part of the CDR3 DNA that was read is TGTGCCAGCAGTTACAAAGGGCGCGATGGC.